Listed here are 9 T cell receptor beta chains from one sample, sequenced in a study of siplizumab effects on memory and regulatory T cells. Assay: immunoSEQ multiplex PCR; the TCRdb copy retains only in-frame clones and omits some. The sample contains more than 95,000 clones, about 92% of which appear only once. The sequencing sample was made of CD4+ T cells sorted from blood. The receptors were sampled from a human donor in good health.

The chain is built from TRBV30 and TRBJ2-7; no clear D gene. Deletions cut 5 bases from V and 2 bases from J, with 16 bases between. This CDR3 is built from 14 residues. Germline loops: CDR1 GTSNPN, CDR2 SVGIG (reference sequence). The CDR3 region has the DNA TGTGCCTGGGATCGGGCCCGGCACCCCTACGAGCAGTACTTC. Its translation is CAWDRARHPYEQYF.

This clone was observed once. The CDR3 DNA follows: TGTGCCAGCTCCCCAACACCTGAAAAACTGTTTTTT. Its protein is CASSPTPEKLFF. The rearrangement links TRBV18 to TRBJ1-4; D call uncertain. Germline V CDR1 and CDR2: KGHSH, LQKENI. The CDR3 loop spans 12 amino acids. The V end was cut by 6 bases, the J end by 7 bases, with 9 bases between.

The chain is built from TRBV19 and TRBJ2-6, with TRBD1 matching 7 bases. J was trimmed by 4 bases and V by 11 bases; bases with no gene match: 5. Germline values: CDR1 LNHDA, CDR2 SQIVND (reference sequence). The CDR3 runs 13 residues. CDR3 nucleotides: TGTGCCGGAACAGGGGCCGGGGCCAACGTCCTGACTTTC. Translating gives CAGTGAGANVLTF.

The chain combines TRBV9 with TRBJ2-3; no clear D. CDR3 size: 14 residues. Trimming stripped 0 bases from V and 4 bases from J, with 9 bases between. Germline CDR1 SGDLS, CDR2 YYNGEE. The chain's CDR3 is CASSVVERPDTQYF. CDR3 nucleotide sequence: TGTGCCAGCAGCGTAGTCGAGCGTCCAGATACGCAGTATTTT.

The rearrangement links TRBV10-1 to TRBJ2-2; D may be TRBD2 (6 bases). The V end was cut by 8 bases, the J end by 5 bases, with 18 bases between. CDR3 length: 15 residues. The germline gives CDR1 WNHNN, CDR2 SYGVQD (reference sequence). This chain's CDR3 is CASAPGLGGTGELFF. The CDR3 DNA reads as TGCGCCAGCGCCCCGGGACTGGGAGGAACCGGGGAGCTGTTTTTT.

The chain joins TRBV7-9 to TRBJ2-7; TRBD2 aligns across 8 bases. The CDR3 loop spans 15 amino acids. The ends lost 6 bases at V and 6 bases at J; junction bases unmatched: 13. The V gene's germline CDR1 is SEHNR and CDR2 FQNEAQ (reference sequence). CDR3 sequence reads: CASSFAGREVLEQYF. CDR3 coding DNA: TGTGCCAGCAGTTTTGCCGGGCGGGAGGTTCTCGAGCAGTACTTC.

The chain couples TRBV27 to TRBJ2-7; the match to TRBD2 covers 9 bases. There are 14 residues in the CDR3. Unmatched junction bases numbered 6, after V lost 5 bases and J lost 4 bases. Germline V CDR1 and CDR2: MNHEY, SMNVEV (reference sequence). CDR3 loop: CASSPYLAGYEQYF. CDR3 sequence (DNA): TGTGCCAGCAGTCCCTACCTAGCGGGGTACGAGCAGTACTTC.

The CDR3 spells CAWRHGTSGRSDTQYF. DNA for the CDR3: TGTGCCTGGAGGCACGGGACTAGCGGGAGGTCAGATACGCAGTATTTT. This sequence joins TRBV30 and TRBJ2-3; TRBD2 matches at 15 bases. V dropped 3 bases and J dropped 4; count of bases not matched to a gene: 5. The CDR3 is made up of 16 amino acids. Germline V gene data show CDR1 as GTSNPN and CDR2 as SVGIG (reference sequence).

The rearrangement joins TRBV11-3 to TRBJ2-3; D possibly corresponds to TRBD1 (5 bases). This CDR3 is 14 amino acids long. Germline V gene lookup returns CDR1 SGHNT and CDR2 YENEEA. V shed 3 bases and J shed 1 base, with 8 bases lying between them. CDR3 DNA: TGTGCCAGCAGCTTGTTAGGGGGCACAGATACGCAGTATTTT. Its translation is CASSLLGGTDTQYF.